One sample yielded the 18 T cell receptor beta chains listed below, sequenced in a study of T-cell memory formation after mild COVID-19. TCRdb re-analysed the 5' RACE reads in MiXCR, keeping a single row per CDR3 protein. The sample gives around 390,000 distinct CDR3 sequences, about a sixth of which show up once; 20% to 25% is in the top ten. The sequenced material came from PBMCs or a T cell subset sorted from them (not recorded which). Every receptor here comes from a man younger than 35 who had mild COVID-19 (a few samples of this study predate the infection). Cell type and time point are not known.

This clonotype was observed a few times. The V gene is TRBV7-7, the J gene TRBJ2-5; weak D call: TRBD2 (5 bases). V shed 3 bases and J shed 2 bases, with 10 bases lying between them. This CDR3 has 14 residues. Germline V CDR1 and CDR2: SSHAT, FNYEAQ (reference sequence). CDR3 sequence reads: CASSLAGKQETQYF. The CDR3 coding sequence is TGTGCCAGCAGCTTGGCGGGCAAGCAAGAGACCCAGTACTTC.

This clonotype was counted a few times. The rearrangement links TRBV12-3 or TRBV12-4 to TRBJ2-7; 8 bases agree with TRBD2. With V trimmed by 6 bases and J by 2 bases, 6 bases remained unmatched. The CDR3 sequence is 14 residues long. The CDR3 loop is CASRRGTRAYEQYF. DNA of the CDR3: TGTGCCAGCAGGCGTGGGACTAGGGCCTACGAGCAGTACTTC.

In its sample, this clonotype was seen a few times. The chain is built from TRBV7-6 and TRBJ2-2; the D gene is possibly TRBD1 (5 bases). This CDR3 has 14 residues. Trimming took off 5 bases at V and 4 bases at J, with 11 bases between the two ends. Per germline, CDR1 SGHVS and CDR2 FNYEAQ. CDR3 in amino acids: CASSLTAPTGELFF. Written as DNA, the CDR3 is TGTGCCAGCAGCCTGACAGCCCCCACCGGGGAGCTGTTTTTT.

This sequence joins TRBV20-1 and TRBJ2-7; 9 bases line up with TRBD2. J gave up 3 bases and V 1 base, and 1 base lay outside the gene matches. The CDR3 consists of 13 residues. Germline loops: CDR1 DFQATT, CDR2 SNEGSKA (reference sequence). CDR3 in DNA: TGCAGTGCTAGAGTTAGCGGGGGCTACGAGCAGTACTTC. As protein: CSARVSGGYEQYF.

This clonotype was counted only a few times. The chain recombines TRBV12-3 or TRBV12-4 with TRBJ1-2; weak D call: TRBD1 (5 bases). The CDR3 consists of 14 residues. The V end lost 5 bases, the J end lost 6 bases, and 16 bases lay between the germline ends. The CDR3: CASSRGALSHGYTF. The CDR3 DNA reads as TGTGCCAGCAGTAGGGGAGCGCTCTCCCATGGCTACACCTTC.

The chain uses TRBV6-5 and TRBJ2-7; perhaps TRBD1 as D (6 bases). CDR3 length: 13 residues. The germline gives CDR1 MNHEY, CDR2 SVGAGI. Trimming cost V 5 bases and J 5 bases, with 13 bases left between them. CDR3 sequence reads: CASSPSYRDEQYF. The CDR3 DNA reads TGTGCCAGCAGTCCGTCCTACAGGGACGAGCAGTACTTC.

This clonotype was counted only a few times. A read error may account for a junction end that differs from germline. V gene TRBV6-5 combines with J gene TRBJ1-1; perhaps TRBD1 as D (5 bases). The CDR3 extends over 14 amino acids. CDR1 and CDR2 from the germline V gene are MNHEY and SVGAGI. In DNA form, the CDR3 reads TGTGGCAGCAGTTACCAGGGTTTATCCACTGAAGCTTTCTTT. This sequence encodes CGSSYQGLSTEAFF.

V usage is TRBV5-1 and J usage is TRBJ1-6, with D tentatively TRBD1 (6 bases). Looked up from germline, CDR1 is SGHRS and CDR2 is YFSETQ. V lost 2 bases to trimming and J lost 6 bases, with 9 bases between them. This CDR3 comprises 14 residues. CDR3: CASSFRQANSPLHF. The CDR3 DNA follows: TGCGCCAGCAGCTTTCGACAGGCTAATTCACCCCTCCACTTT.

This chain uses TRBV5-1 with TRBJ2-1, with TRBD2 matching over 8 bases. Germline V gives CDR1 SGHRS, CDR2 YFSETQ. The CDR3 consists of 15 residues. After removal of 1 base from V and 7 bases from J, the junction contained 7 bases not matched to a gene. The CDR3 sequence: CASSLSSGVGNEQFF. The CDR3 nucleotides are TGCGCCAGCAGCTTGAGTAGCGGGGTAGGTAATGAGCAGTTCTTC.

This chain links TRBV18 with TRBJ2-1; no firm D call. Trimming took 1 base from V and 6 from J, leaving 10 bases between them. The germline CDR1 and CDR2 sequences are KGHSH and LQKENI. The CDR3 spans 14 residues. The CDR3 coding sequence is TGTGCCAGCTCACCACAGGAGCGTTCCAATGAGCAGTTCTTC. Amino acids: CASSPQERSNEQFF.

This clonotype was seen more than once but under ten times. This chain connects TRBV5-4 to TRBJ2-1; D unresolved. The CDR3 consists of 11 residues. Germline loops: CDR1 SGHNT, CDR2 YYREEE (reference sequence). Trimming cost V 5 bases and J 10 bases, with 10 bases left between them. CDR3 in amino acids: CASSSGPEQFF. CDR3 nucleotides: TGTGCCAGCAGTTCCGGGCCCGAGCAGTTCTTC.

This chain joins TRBV27 and TRBJ1-4, with D uncertain. This CDR3 contains 15 residues. The germline CDR1 and CDR2 sequences are MNHEY and SMNVEV (reference sequence). V was cut by 6 bases and J by 7 bases, with 18 bases left in between. The CDR3 is CASSQASRLSEKLFF. The CDR3 nucleotides are TGTGCCAGCAGCCAAGCGAGCCGCCTGAGTGAAAAACTGTTTTTT.

A remark on this clonotype: One junction end disagrees with the germline gene, perhaps due to a read error. CDR3 sequence: CASSPSGAKNSQYF. The CDR3 bases are TGTGCCAGCAGCCCCTCCGGGGCCAAAAACAGTCAGTACTTC. The rearrangement joins TRBV6-2 or TRBV6-3 to TRBJ2-4; either TRBD1 or TRBD2 may supply D (5 bases each). Germline V gives CDR1 MNHEY, CDR2 SVGEGT. The CDR3 is 14 amino acids.

CDR3 sequence reads: CSGVLAGVADEQFF. Written as DNA, the CDR3 is TGCAGCGGGGTACTAGCGGGGGTGGCGGATGAGCAGTTCTTC. The chain carries TRBV29-1 and TRBJ2-1, with 11 positions matching TRBD2. Germline CDR1 SQVTM, CDR2 ANQGSEA. V gave up 7 bases and J gave up 8 bases; unmatched junction bases: 10. The length of the CDR3 is 14 residues.

This clonotype was found a few times. CDR3 protein: CASTGDRRQQFF. The CDR3 DNA reads TGTGCCAGCACCGGTGACCGGCGACAGCAGTTCTTC. V usage is TRBV2 and J usage is TRBJ2-1, with unresolved D. The ends were cut back, 7 bases at V and 11 bases at J, with 15 bases in the middle. Germline assignment: CDR1 SNHLY and CDR2 FYNNEI. This CDR3 comprises 12 residues.

This chain links TRBV20-1 with TRBJ2-2, with D possibly TRBD1 on 5 matching bases. CDR1 and CDR2 from the germline V gene are DFQATT and SNEGSKA (reference sequence). The CDR3 runs 13 residues. Trimming cost V 7 bases and J 0 bases, with 9 bases left between them. The CDR3 is CSVGASNTGELFF. CDR3 coding DNA: TGCAGTGTTGGGGCATCGAACACCGGGGAGCTGTTTTTT.

The rearrangement links TRBV4-2 to TRBJ1-2, with 7 bases matching TRBD1. Germline V lookup: CDR1 LGHNA, CDR2 YNFKEQ. The CDR3 covers 16 residues. The junction had 11 bases not matched to a gene; V was cut back by 3 bases and J by 4 bases. The CDR3 DNA follows: TGTGCCAGCAGCCAGGCAACAGGGGACCGGGCCTATGGCTACACCTTC. It is translated as CASSQATGDRAYGYTF.

This clonotype has at least ten counts. The chain carries TRBV11-2 and TRBJ2-7; the D gene is possibly TRBD2 (6 bases). The germline V gene has CDR1 SGHAT and CDR2 FQNNGV. The ends were cut back, 5 bases at V and 6 bases at J, with 11 bases in the middle. The CDR3 contains 12 residues. The CDR3: CASSHRRGEQYF. The CDR3 DNA reads as TGTGCCAGCAGCCACCGGCGGGGCGAGCAGTACTTC.